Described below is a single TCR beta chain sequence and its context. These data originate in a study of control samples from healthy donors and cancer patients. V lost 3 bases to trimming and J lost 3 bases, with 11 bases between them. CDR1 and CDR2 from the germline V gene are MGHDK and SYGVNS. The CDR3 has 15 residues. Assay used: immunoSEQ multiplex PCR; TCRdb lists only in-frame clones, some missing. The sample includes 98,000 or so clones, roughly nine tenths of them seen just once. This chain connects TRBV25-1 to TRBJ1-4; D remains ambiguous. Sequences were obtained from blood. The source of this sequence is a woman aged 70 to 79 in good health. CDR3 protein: CASSDIGGANEKLFF. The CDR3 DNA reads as TGTGCCAGCAGTGATATCGGTGGGGCTAATGAAAAACTGTTTTTT. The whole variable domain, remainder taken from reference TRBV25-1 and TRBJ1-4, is EADIYQTPRYLVIGTGKKITLECSQTMGHDKMYWYQQDPGMELHLIHYSYGVNSTEKGDLSSESTVSRIRTEHFPLTLESARPSHTSQYLCASSDIGGANEKLFFGSGTQLSVL.